This TCR beta chain originates from a study of blood T cells in healthy people across ages. Points from the study as a whole: Naive T cell percentage showed a strong correlation with TCR beta diversity.

Through a sample-barcoded 5' primer and a J-beta primer mix, a second PCR was run for roughly 6 to 12 cycles. MiXCR, applied by TCRdb to the 5' RACE reads, yields one record per CDR3 protein. The table has almost 550,000 distinct CDR3 sequences, more than 20% seen once. Regarding this clonotype: Its antigen is as yet unknown.

The data also belong to a second study, concerning T cells of mothers and their children. From that paper: Mothers and children who were related shared slightly more overlap than unrelated pairs, but not significantly more.

Input material: blood. The clonotype originates from a boy aged 5-17 years in good health.

DNA for the CDR3: TGCGCCAGCTGCCCTCAGGGTAATGGGGAGACCCAGTACTTC. Its protein is CASCPQGNGETQYF. The J gene is TRBJ2-5, the V gene TRBV4-3, with a tentative D call TRBD1 (5 bases). Per the germline V gene, CDR1 is LGHNA and CDR2 is YSLEER. Trimming shortened V by 8 bases and J by 5 bases, and 18 bases separated the two germline ends. The length of the CDR3 is 14 residues.